These T cell receptor beta chains were read from a single sample in a study of T cells after yellow fever vaccination. TCRdb re-called the 5' RACE reads through MiXCR, storing one row per CDR3 protein. The table includes around 400,000 distinct CDR3 sequences, around a tenth detected once. Sequencing used PBMCs, obtained on the day of the first yellow fever vaccination. All receptors come from a young man who received the YFV17D yellow fever vaccine. Both conserved end residues are part of each CDR3. The D gene is left open where the match is weak. Only part of the rows carry a size: once, few, many, or a class if the clone is expanded.

>-|TRBJ2-1|TRBV19|-
CASSIDSSAPFSSYNEQFF
TGTGCCAGTAGTATTGACAGCTCAGCCCCCTTTAGCTCCTACAATGAGCAGTTCTTC
>TRBD2|TRBJ2-7|TRBV4-3|-
CASSAMAGGTYEQYF
TGCGCCAGCAGCGCGATGGCGGGGGGTACCTACGAGCAGTACTTC
>-|TRBJ2-3|TRBV7-2|-
CASSLDLGGADTQYF
TGTGCCAGCAGCTTAGATTTAGGGGGGGCAGATACGCAGTATTTT
>TRBD2|TRBJ2-1|TRBV4-3|-
CASSQDTLSGSLRFF
TGCGCCAGCAGCCAAGATACCCTAAGCGGGAGCCTAAGGTTCTTC
>TRBD2|TRBJ2-7|TRBV6-5|-
CASSYVSGGAYEQYF
TGTGCCAGCAGTTACGTAAGCGGGGGGGCTTACGAGCAGTACTTC
>-|TRBJ2-7|TRBV9|few
CASSTRDTTYEQYF
TGTGCCAGCAGCACCCGGGACACCACCTACGAGCAGTACTTC
>-|TRBJ2-5|TRBV2|few
CASSGTIQETQYF
TGTGCCAGCAGTGGAACTATCCAAGAGACCCAGTACTTC
>-|TRBJ2-1|TRBV7-9|few
CASSSPDRNNEQFF
TGTGCCAGCAGCTCCCCGGACAGAAACAATGAGCAGTTCTTC
>-|TRBJ1-2|TRBV20-1|-
CSATRQLLNYGYTF
TGCAGTGCTACCCGACAGCTACTTAACTATGGCTACACCTTC
>-|TRBJ1-2|TRBV24-1|-
CATSERGGDYGYTF
TGTGCCACCAGTGAACGAGGGGGAGACTATGGCTACACCTTC
>-|TRBJ1-1|TRBV6-1|-
CASSLKTDLNTEAFF
TGTGCCAGCAGTCTTAAGACAGACTTGAACACTGAAGCTTTCTTT
>-|TRBJ2-1|TRBV4-1|-
CASSQGTFYNEQFF
TGCGCCAGCAGCCAGGGGACGTTCTACAATGAGCAGTTCTTC
>TRBD2|TRBJ2-7|TRBV10-3|-
CAISDRSSGDEYF
TGTGCCATCAGTGATCGGTCTAGCGGGGATGAGTACTTC
>-|TRBJ2-5|TRBV12-3/TRBV12-4|few
CASGKGGSGQETQYF
TGTGCCAGCGGCAAGGGGGGAAGCGGTCAAGAGACCCAGTACTTC
>TRBD1|TRBJ2-2|TRBV11-2|-
CASSLGGATGGFVTGELFF
TGTGCCAGCAGCTTAGGAGGCGCGACAGGGGGCTTCGTCACCGGGGAGCTGTTTTTT
>TRBD1|TRBJ1-5|TRBV12-3/TRBV12-4|-
CASSSDRADQPQHF
TGTGCCAGCAGTTCCGACAGGGCGGATCAGCCCCAGCATTTT
>-|TRBJ2-3|TRBV6-1|-
CASRGRTGDTQYF
TGTGCCAGCAGGGGACGGACCGGAGATACGCAGTATTTT
>-|TRBJ1-2|TRBV5-5|-
CASSLGTAVFLYGYTF
TGTGCCAGCAGCTTGGGGACAGCGGTCTTTCTATATGGCTACACCTTC
>-|TRBJ1-6|TRBV4-3|-
CASSQEIGTTASPLHF
TGCGCCAGCAGCCAAGAGATAGGGACGACGGCCTCTCCCCTCCACTTT
>-|TRBJ2-1|TRBV28|-
CASSRTVYNEQFF
TGTGCCAGCAGTCGGACGGTTTACAATGAGCAGTTCTTC
>-|TRBJ2-2|TRBV5-6|-
CASSLVSGTGELFF
TGTGCCAGCAGCTTGGTTTCAGGCACCGGGGAGCTGTTTTTT
>TRBD1|TRBJ2-4|TRBV7-9|few
CASSLGGQGSIQYF
TGTGCCAGCAGCTTAGGAGGACAGGGGAGCATTCAGTACTTC
>-|TRBJ1-6|TRBV2|-
CASIGNSPLHF
TGTGCCAGCATAGGGAATTCACCCCTCCACTTT
>-|TRBJ2-6|TRBV28|few
CASSFGVSGANVLTF
TGTGCCAGCAGTTTCGGAGTCTCTGGGGCCAACGTCCTGACTTTC
>-|TRBJ1-6|TRBV9|few
CASSVAPDSGGYSPLHF
TGTGCCAGCAGCGTAGCCCCGGACAGCGGCGGGTATTCACCCCTCCACTTT
>-|TRBJ2-2|TRBV5-1|many
CASSQGAGNTGELFF
TGCGCCAGCAGCCAGGGAGCAGGGAACACCGGGGAGCTGTTTTTT
>-|TRBJ1-3|TRBV13|few
CASSLGARDSGNTIYF
TGTGCCAGCAGCTTAGGGGCCAGGGACTCTGGAAACACCATATATTTT
>-|TRBJ1-5|TRBV5-8|few
CASSFSRYSNQPQHF
TGTGCCAGCAGCTTTAGTAGATATAGCAATCAGCCCCAGCATTTT
>TRBD2|TRBJ2-7|TRBV7-8|many
CASSPRTSGGYEQYF
TGTGCCAGCAGCCCAAGGACTAGCGGGGGTTACGAGCAGTACTTC
>TRBD2|TRBJ2-2|TRBV11-1|many
CASSYQRGEPPNTGELFF
TGTGCCAGCAGCTACCAGCGGGGGGAACCCCCGAACACCGGGGAGCTGTTTTTT
>TRBD1|TRBJ1-2|TRBV5-8|-
CASSSRGRGAYGYTF
TGTGCCAGCAGCTCCCGAGGCAGGGGGGCCTATGGCTACACCTTC
>-|TRBJ1-4|TRBV3-1|few
CASSPRPINEKLFF
TGTGCCAGCAGCCCCCGGCCCATAAATGAAAAACTGTTTTTT
>-|TRBJ1-2|TRBV19|-
CASTDPGTNYGYTF
TGTGCCAGTACTGACCCGGGGACTAACTATGGCTACACCTTC
>TRBD1|TRBJ2-5|TRBV14|-
CASSRAQGWYETQYF
TGTGCCAGCAGCCGAGCACAGGGGTGGTACGAGACCCAGTACTTC
>-|TRBJ1-3|TRBV12-3/TRBV12-4|few
CASSFVRVGRNTIYF
TGTGCCAGCAGTTTTGTGAGGGTAGGGAGAAACACCATATATTTT
>-|TRBJ2-2|TRBV21-1|few
CASSNGVRETDNTGELFF
TGTGCCAGCAGCAATGGAGTTCGGGAGACAGATAACACCGGGGAGCTGTTTTTT
>-|TRBJ2-7|TRBV6-2/TRBV6-3|few
CASSPRLVHEQYF
TGTGCCAGCAGCCCCCGACTGGTTCACGAGCAGTACTTC
>-|TRBJ2-3|TRBV2|many
CASSERAGISTPSTDTQYF
TGTGCCAGCAGTGAACGGGCCGGGATCTCAACCCCTAGCACAGATACGCAGTATTTT
>-|TRBJ2-6|TRBV12-3/TRBV12-4|-
CASAGGGANVLTF
TGTGCCAGCGCTGGCGGAGGGGCCAACGTCCTGACTTTC
>-|TRBJ2-5|TRBV5-1|-
CASSLFGVGETQYF
TGCGCCAGCAGCTTGTTCGGGGTTGGGGAGACCCAGTACTTC
>-|TRBJ1-2|TRBV28|-
CASSQLPDGYTF
TGTGCCAGCAGTCAACTACCTGATGGCTACACCTTC
>TRBD1|TRBJ1-5|TRBV20-1|-
CSALTGDSNQPQHF
TGCAGTGCACTTACAGGGGATAGCAATCAGCCCCAGCATTTT
>-|TRBJ1-3|TRBV19|-
CATGTSGNTIYF
TGTGCCACCGGGACCTCTGGAAACACCATATATTTT
>-|TRBJ1-1|TRBV5-1|many
CASSTQPSNTEAFF
TGCGCCAGCAGCACCCAACCTAGTAACACTGAAGCTTTCTTT
>-|TRBJ2-7|TRBV7-9|-
CASSLQGQGEQYF
TGTGCCAGCAGCTTACAGGGGCAGGGCGAGCAGTACTTC
>TRBD2|TRBJ2-3|TRBV9|few
CASSRSGDRTDTQYF
TGTGCCAGCAGCCGTAGCGGGGACCGCACAGATACGCAGTATTTT
>-|TRBJ1-5|TRBV6-1|-
CASTPSDSNQPQHF
TGTGCCAGCACTCCGAGCGACAGCAATCAGCCCCAGCATTTT
>TRBD2|TRBJ2-1|TRBV20-1|few
CSALTSGGAGEQFF
TGCAGTGCTTTGACTAGCGGGGGGGCCGGTGAGCAGTTCTTC
>TRBD1|TRBJ1-2|TRBV9|-
CASWGDRGNYGYTF
TGTGCCAGCTGGGGGGACAGGGGTAACTATGGCTACACCTTC
>-|TRBJ1-5|TRBV20-1|-
CSASQHLIQPQHF
TGCAGTGCTTCCCAACATCTTATTCAGCCCCAGCATTTT
>-|TRBJ1-1|TRBV12-3/TRBV12-4|-
CASRLEWGASTEAFF
TGTGCCAGCAGGTTAGAGTGGGGGGCAAGTACTGAAGCTTTCTTT
>-|TRBJ2-5|TRBV5-4|-
CASSPGQRARETQYF
TGTGCCAGCAGCCCGGGACAGCGGGCCCGGGAGACCCAGTACTTC
>TRBD2|TRBJ2-5|TRBV11-2|few
CASSLAGGPGETQYF
TGTGCCAGCAGCTTAGCGGGGGGGCCCGGGGAGACCCAGTACTTC
>TRBD1|TRBJ2-7|TRBV6-1|-
CASRKGQGTYEQYF
TGTGCCAGCAGAAAGGGACAGGGGACCTACGAGCAGTACTTC